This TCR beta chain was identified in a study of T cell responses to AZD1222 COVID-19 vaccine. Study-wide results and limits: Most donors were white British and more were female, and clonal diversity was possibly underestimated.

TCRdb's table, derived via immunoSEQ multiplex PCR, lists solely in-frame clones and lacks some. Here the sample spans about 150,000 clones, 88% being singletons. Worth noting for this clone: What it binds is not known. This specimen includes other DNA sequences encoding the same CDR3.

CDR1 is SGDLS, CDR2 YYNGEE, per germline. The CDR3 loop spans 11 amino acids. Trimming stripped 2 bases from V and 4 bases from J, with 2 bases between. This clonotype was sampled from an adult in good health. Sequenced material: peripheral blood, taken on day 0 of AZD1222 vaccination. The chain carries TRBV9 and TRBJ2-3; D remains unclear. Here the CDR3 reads CASSVADTQYF. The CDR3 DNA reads TGTGCCAGCAGCGTGGCAGATACGCAGTATTTT.